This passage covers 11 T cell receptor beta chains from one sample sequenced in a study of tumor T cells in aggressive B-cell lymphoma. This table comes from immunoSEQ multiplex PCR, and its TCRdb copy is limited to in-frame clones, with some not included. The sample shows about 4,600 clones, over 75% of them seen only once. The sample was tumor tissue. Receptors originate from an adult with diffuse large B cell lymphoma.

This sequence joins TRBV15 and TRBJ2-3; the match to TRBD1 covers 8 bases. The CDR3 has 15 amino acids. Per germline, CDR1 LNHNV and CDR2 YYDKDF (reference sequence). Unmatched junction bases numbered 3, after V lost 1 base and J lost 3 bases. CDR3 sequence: CATSRGDRSTDTQYF. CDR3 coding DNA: TGTGCCACCAGCAGAGGGGACAGGTCGACAGATACGCAGTATTTT. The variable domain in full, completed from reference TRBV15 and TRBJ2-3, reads DAMVIQNPRYQVTQFGKPVTLSCSQTLNHNVMYWYQQKSSQAPKLLFHYYDKDFNNEADTPDNFQSRRPNTSFCFLDIRSPGLGDTAMYLCATSRGDRSTDTQYFGPGTRLTVL.

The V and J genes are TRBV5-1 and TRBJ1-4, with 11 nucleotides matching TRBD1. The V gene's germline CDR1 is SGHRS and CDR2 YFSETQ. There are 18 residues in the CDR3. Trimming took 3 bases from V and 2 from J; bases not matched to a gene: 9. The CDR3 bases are TGCGCCAGCAGCTCCGGGACAGGGGGACCTACGACTAATGAAAAACTGTTTTTT. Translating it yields CASSSGTGGPTTNEKLFF.

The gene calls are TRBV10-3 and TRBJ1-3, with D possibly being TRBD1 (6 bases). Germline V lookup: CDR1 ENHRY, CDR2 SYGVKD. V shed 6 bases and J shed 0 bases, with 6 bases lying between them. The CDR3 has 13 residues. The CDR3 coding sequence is TGTGCCATCAGGGACAGCTCTGGAAACACCATATATTTT. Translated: CAIRDSSGNTIYF.

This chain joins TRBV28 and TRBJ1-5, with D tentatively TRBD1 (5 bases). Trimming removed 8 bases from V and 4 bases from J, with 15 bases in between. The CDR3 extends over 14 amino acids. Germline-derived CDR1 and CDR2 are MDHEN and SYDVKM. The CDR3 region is CASRGVIRNQPQHF. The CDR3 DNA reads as TGTGCCAGCCGGGGGGTTATAAGAAATCAGCCCCAGCATTTT.

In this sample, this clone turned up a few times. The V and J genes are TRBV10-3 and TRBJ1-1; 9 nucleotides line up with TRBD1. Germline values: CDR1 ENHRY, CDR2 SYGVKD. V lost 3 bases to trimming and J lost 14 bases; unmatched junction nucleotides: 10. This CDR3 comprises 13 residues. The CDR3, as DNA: TGTGCCATCAGTGATCCCCGGGGACAGGGTGGATTCTTT. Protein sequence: CAISDPRGQGGFF.

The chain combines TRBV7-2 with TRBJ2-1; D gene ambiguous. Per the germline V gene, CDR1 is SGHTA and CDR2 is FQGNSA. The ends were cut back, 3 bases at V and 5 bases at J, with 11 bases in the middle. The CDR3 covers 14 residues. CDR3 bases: TGTGCCAGCAGCTTCAGGTCCGGCAACAATGAGCAGTTCTTC. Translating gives CASSFRSGNNEQFF. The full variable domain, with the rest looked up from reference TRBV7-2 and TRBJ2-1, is GAGVSQSPSNKVTEKGKDVELRCDPISGHTALYWYRQSLGQGLEFLIYFQGNSAPDKSGLPSDRFSAERTGGSVSTLTIQRTQQEDSAVYLCASSFRSGNNEQFFGPGTRLTVL.

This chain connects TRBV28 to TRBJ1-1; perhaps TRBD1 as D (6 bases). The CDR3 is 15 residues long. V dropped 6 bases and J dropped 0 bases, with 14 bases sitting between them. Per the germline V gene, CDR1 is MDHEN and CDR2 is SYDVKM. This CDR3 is CASSLGHPMNTEAFF. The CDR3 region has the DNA TGTGCCAGCAGCCTGGGACATCCGATGAACACTGAAGCTTTCTTT.

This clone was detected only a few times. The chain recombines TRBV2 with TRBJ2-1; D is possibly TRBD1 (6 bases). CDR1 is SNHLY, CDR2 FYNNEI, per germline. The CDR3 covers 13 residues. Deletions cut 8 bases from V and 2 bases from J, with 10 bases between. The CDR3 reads CASSGDTYNEQFF. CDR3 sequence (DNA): TGTGCCAGCTCCGGGGACACCTACAATGAGCAGTTCTTC. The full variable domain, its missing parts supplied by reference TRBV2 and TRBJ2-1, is EPEVTQTPSHQVTQMGQEVILRCVPISNHLYFYWYRQILGQKVEFLVSFYNNEISEKSEIFDDQFSVERPDGSNFTLKIRSTKLEDSAMYFCASSGDTYNEQFFGPGTRLTVL.

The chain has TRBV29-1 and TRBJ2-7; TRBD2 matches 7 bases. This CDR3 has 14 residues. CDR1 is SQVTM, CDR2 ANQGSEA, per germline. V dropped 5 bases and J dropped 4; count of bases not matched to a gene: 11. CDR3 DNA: TGCAGCGTTAAAATAAGCGGGACCAGATACGAGCAGTACTTC. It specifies CSVKISGTRYEQYF.

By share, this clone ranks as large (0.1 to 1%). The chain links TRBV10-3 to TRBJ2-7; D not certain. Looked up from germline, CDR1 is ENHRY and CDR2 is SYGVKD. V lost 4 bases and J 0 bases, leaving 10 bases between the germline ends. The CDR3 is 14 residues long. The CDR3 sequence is CAISALESSYEQYF. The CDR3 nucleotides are TGTGCCATCAGTGCTTTAGAGAGCTCCTACGAGCAGTACTTC.

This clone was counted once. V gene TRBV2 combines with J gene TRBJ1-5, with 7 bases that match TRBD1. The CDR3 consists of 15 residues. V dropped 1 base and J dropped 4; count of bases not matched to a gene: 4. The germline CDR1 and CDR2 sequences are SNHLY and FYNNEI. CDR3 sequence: CASSEGQGRNQPQHF. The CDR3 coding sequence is TGTGCCAGCAGTGAAGGACAGGGAAGGAATCAGCCCCAGCATTTT.